This TCR beta chain appears in the sequencing data of a study of blood T cell repertoires in COVID-19. Using immunoSEQ multiplex PCR, the repertoire was profiled, and TCRdb retains in-frame clones only, with some absent. Here the sample spans about 400,000 clones, about 86% being singletons. The germline CDR1 and CDR2 sequences are LNHDA and SQIVND (reference sequence). The V segment lost 7 bases and the J segment 5 bases; nucleotides outside the gene matches: 9. This CDR3 is built from 15 residues. The sequencing sample was made of PBMCs or T cells enriched from blood (not recorded which). The chain is built from TRBV19 and TRBJ2-1; 9 bases match TRBD2. This sequence originates from a woman in her fifties or sixties who had recovered from COVID-19. The CDR3 DNA reads as TGTGCCAGTAATTCAGTGGGCGGGGGGGACAATGAGCAGTTCTTC. Its protein product is CASNSVGGGDNEQFF.